The 12 T cell receptor beta chains below were found in one sample sequenced in a study of blood T cells in healthy people across ages. Then a second PCR, running about 6 to 12 cycles, was carried out with a sample-barcoded 5' primer and a J-beta primer mix. TCRdb processed the 5' RACE reads anew with MiXCR; each CDR3 protein has one entry. Here the sample spans hundreds of thousands of distinct CDR3 sequences, nearly 60% being singletons. Sequencing was carried out using blood. The receptors here all came from a man aged 25 to 45 in good health.

This chain joins TRBV12-3 or TRBV12-4 and TRBJ2-3; D perhaps matches TRBD2 (6 bases). This CDR3 has 20 amino acids. The germline V and J ends were trimmed by 4 bases and 2 bases, with 28 bases remaining between them. Here the CDR3 reads CASSSSTRGTVRTSTDTQYF. CDR3 in DNA: TGTGCCAGCAGTTCCTCAACGCGGGGTACAGTCAGGACGTCCACAGATACGCAGTATTTT.

The chain joins TRBV12-3 or TRBV12-4 to TRBJ2-4; D is perhaps TRBD2 (5 bases). The J call may be faulty, since TRBJ2-5 better matches the DNA end. This CDR3 contains 14 residues. For the CDR3, the DNA is TGTGCCAGCAGTTTAGTTGCTAGCAAAGAGACCCAGTACTTC. It yields the protein CASSLVASKETQYF.

This clonotype was counted only a few times. The V gene is TRBV20-1, the J gene TRBJ2-7, with a tentative D call TRBD1 (5 bases). The germline V and J ends were trimmed by 5 bases and 4 bases, with 18 bases remaining between them. This CDR3 comprises 14 residues. The germline V gene encodes CDR1 DFQATT and CDR2 SNEGSKA (reference sequence). The CDR3 DNA reads TGCAGTGCTTCTCAGGGTATCCCCCTTTACGAGCAGTACTTC. As protein: CSASQGIPLYEQYF.

The genes are TRBV6-6 and TRBJ1-2; 10 nucleotides align to TRBD1. CDR3 size: 15 residues. Germline assignment: CDR1 MNHNY and CDR2 SVGAGI (reference sequence). The trim removed 6 bases at V and 4 bases at J, leaving 8 bases unmatched. In DNA form, the CDR3 reads TGTGCCAGCAGGCAACTGGGACAGGGGATCTATGGCTACACCTTC. Amino acids: CASRQLGQGIYGYTF.

This chain uses TRBV4-1 with TRBJ2-5, with D unresolved. Gene TRBJ2-7 matches the end of the DNA better, so the J call may be wrong. CDR3 length: 13 residues. Germline-derived CDR1 and CDR2 are MGHRA and YSYEKL. CDR3 loop: CASSQDPPLEQYF. CDR3 sequence (DNA): TGCGCCAGCAGCCAAGACCCCCCGCTCGAGCAGTACTTC.

Many counts were recorded for this clonotype. This chain uses TRBV7-2 with TRBJ2-7; TRBD1 matches at 8 bases. The CDR3 has 15 amino acids. Germline CDR1 is SGHTA and CDR2 is FQGNSA. V lost 5 bases to trimming and J lost 0 bases; unmatched junction nucleotides: 6. CDR3 region: CASSQRQGSSYEQYF. The CDR3 DNA reads TGTGCCAGCAGCCAGAGACAGGGGAGCTCCTACGAGCAGTACTTC. Complete variable domain (other parts from reference TRBV7-2 and TRBJ2-7): GAGVSQSPSNKVTEKGKDVELRCDPISGHTALYWYRQSLGQGLEFLIYFQGNSAPDKSGLPSDRFSAERTGGSVSTLTIQRTQQEDSAVYLCASSQRQGSSYEQYFGPGTRLTVT.

The CDR3 protein is CAARGVRYEQYF. The CDR3 nucleotides read TGTGCCGCGAGGGGCGTGAGGTACGAGCAGTACTTC. V usage is TRBV2 and J usage is TRBJ2-7, with D tentatively TRBD1 or TRBD2 (5 bases each). V dropped 11 bases and J dropped 4 bases, with 15 bases sitting between them. The CDR3 sequence is 12 residues long. The germline gives CDR1 SNHLY, CDR2 FYNNEI.

The chain joins TRBV20-1 to TRBJ1-1; tentative D call: TRBD1 (5 bases). Per the germline V gene, CDR1 is DFQATT and CDR2 is SNEGSKA (reference sequence). CDR3 length: 12 residues. Trimming took off 4 bases at V and 2 bases at J, with 8 bases between the two ends. CDR3 in DNA: TGCAGTGCTAAGGGGCAAAACACTGAAGCTTTCTTT. Amino acid sequence: CSAKGQNTEAFF.

This clonotype was observed many times. J is TRBJ2-5 and V is TRBV11-2, with D tentatively TRBD1 (6 bases). The germline CDR1 and CDR2 sequences are SGHAT and FQNNGV. V lost 6 bases and J 5 bases, leaving 19 bases between the germline ends. This CDR3 has 15 amino acids. The CDR3 DNA is TGTGCCAGCAGAAATCTGCTACAGGGCGACGAGACCCAGTACTTC. Amino acid sequence: CASRNLLQGDETQYF.

The chain is built from TRBV9 and TRBJ2-1; TRBD2 matches at 8 bases. CDR3 length: 17 residues. With 0 bases clipped from V and 6 bases from J, the junction kept 11 bases outside the gene matches. Germline loops: CDR1 SGDLS, CDR2 YYNGEE. The CDR3 here is CASSVEDSGAARNEQFF. The CDR3 DNA reads as TGTGCCAGCAGCGTAGAGGATAGCGGGGCCGCCCGCAATGAGCAGTTCTTC.

V usage is TRBV2 and J usage is TRBJ2-1; D is perhaps TRBD2 (6 bases). The germline CDR1 and CDR2 sequences are SNHLY and FYNNEI. With 8 bases removed from V and 4 bases from J, the gap between germline ends came to 9 bases. The CDR3 extends over 12 amino acids. Here the CDR3 DNA reads TGTGCCAGCGCCCGGGGGTACAATGAGCAGTTCTTC. Amino acid sequence: CASARGYNEQFF.

This clonotype was counted only a few times. This chain uses TRBV20-1 with TRBJ1-6, with TRBD1 matching 7 bases. CDR1 is DFQATT and CDR2 is SNEGSKA in the germline V gene (reference sequence). Trimming removed 5 bases from V and 10 bases from J; junction bases left unmatched: 8. There are 13 residues in the CDR3. The DNA of the CDR3 is TGCAGTGCTCGGAGACAGGGTAGATCACCCCTCCACTTT. Translating gives CSARRQGRSPLHF.